This T cell receptor (beta chain) comes out of a study of CD8 T cells in Susac syndrome. V shed 6 bases, J shed 4 bases, and the junction held 6 bases outside the gene matches. Germline V CDR1 and CDR2: MNHEY, SVGEGT. The CDR3 has 15 residues. RNA amounts of about 0.5 to 1 ug underwent reverse transcription with random hexamers. Each CDR3 protein gets one entry after TCRdb re-called the immunoSEQ multiplex PCR reads with MiXCR. This table has 100,000 to 150,000 distinct CDR3 sequences, 85% to 95% appearing once. This TCR was recovered from a human donor with multiple sclerosis. The sequencing sample was made of CD8+ T cells from PBMCs. The chain joins TRBV6-2 or TRBV6-3 to TRBJ2-1; 10 bases agree with TRBD2. The CDR3 bases are TGTGCCAGCAGAGCCGCGGGACTAGCGTACAATGAGCAGTTCTTC. Translation: CASRAAGLAYNEQFF.